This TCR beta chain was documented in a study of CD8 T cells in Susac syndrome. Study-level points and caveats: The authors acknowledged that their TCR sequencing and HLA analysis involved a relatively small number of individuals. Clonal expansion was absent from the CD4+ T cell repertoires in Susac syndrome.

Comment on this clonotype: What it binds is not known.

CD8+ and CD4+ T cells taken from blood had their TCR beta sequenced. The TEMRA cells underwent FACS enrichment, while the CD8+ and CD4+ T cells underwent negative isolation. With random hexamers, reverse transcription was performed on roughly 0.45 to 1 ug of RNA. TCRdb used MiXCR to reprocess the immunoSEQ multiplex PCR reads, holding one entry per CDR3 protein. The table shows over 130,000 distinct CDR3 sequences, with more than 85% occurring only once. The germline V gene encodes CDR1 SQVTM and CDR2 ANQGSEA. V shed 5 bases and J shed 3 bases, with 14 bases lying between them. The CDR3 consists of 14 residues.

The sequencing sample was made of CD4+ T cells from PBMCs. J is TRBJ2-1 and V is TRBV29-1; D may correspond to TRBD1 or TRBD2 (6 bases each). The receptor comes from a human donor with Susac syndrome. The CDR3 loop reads CSVSGGQVYNEQFF. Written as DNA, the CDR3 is TGCAGCGTTTCCGGGGGCCAGGTCTACAATGAGCAGTTCTTC.